The 14 T cell receptor beta chains listed next were all sequenced from one sample in a study of blood T cell repertoires in COVID-19. Some clones are missing from TCRdb's copy, which holds only in-frame ones; the method was immunoSEQ multiplex PCR. The sample shows some 220,000 clones, approximately 85% of them seen only once. The sample comprised peripheral blood. The receptors were gathered from a man aged 45-60 years with COVID-19, enrolled during active disease.

To note about this clone: At one boundary the junction diverges from the germline segment, which might be a read error. V is TRBV6-5 and J is TRBJ2-7, with 8 bases lining up with TRBD1. There are 16 residues in the CDR3. The germline V gene has CDR1 MNHEY and CDR2 SVGAGI. CDR3 protein: CASSNSGQVFSYEQYF. DNA for the CDR3: TGTGCCAGCAGTAACTCGGGACAGGTTTTTTCCTACGAGCAGTACTTC.

The chain employs TRBV24-1 and TRBJ2-7, with TRBD2 matching 7 bases. The germline V gene has CDR1 KGHDR and CDR2 SFDVKD. The V segment lost 5 bases and the J segment 5 bases; nucleotides outside the gene matches: 8. The CDR3 has 14 amino acids. CDR3 sequence: CATSGGARGNEQYF. The CDR3 DNA is TGTGCCACCAGTGGAGGGGCGCGGGGGAACGAGCAGTACTTC.

CDR3 in DNA: TGTGCCAGCAGTTGGGACAGGGCGGTTTATGGCTACACCTTC. Amino acids: CASSWDRAVYGYTF. J is TRBJ1-2 and V is TRBV6-5, with 9 bases matching TRBD1. Germline V gene data show CDR1 as MNHEY and CDR2 as SVGAGI. Losses at the gene ends were 4 bases for V and 5 bases for J; bases not matched to a gene: 5. The CDR3 is 14 amino acids.

The chain combines TRBV19 with TRBJ2-7, with 8 positions matching TRBD1. The CDR3 covers 13 residues. The ends lost 9 bases at V and 2 bases at J; junction bases unmatched: 6. Germline assignment: CDR1 LNHDA and CDR2 SQIVND (reference sequence). The CDR3 spells CASGQGTAYEQYF. The DNA for the CDR3 is TGTGCCAGCGGACAGGGTACGGCCTACGAGCAGTACTTC. Filled out from reference TRBV19 and TRBJ2-7, the complete variable domain reads DGGITQSPKYLFRKEGQNVTLSCEQNLNHDAMYWYRQDPGQGLRLIYYSQIVNDFQKGDIAEGYSVSREKKESFPLTVTSAQKNPTAFYLCASGQGTAYEQYFGPGTRLTVT.

This sequence joins TRBV5-4 and TRBJ2-2, with TRBD2 identical over 10 bases. The CDR3 has 17 amino acids. Germline V lookup: CDR1 SGHNT, CDR2 YYREEE (reference sequence). V lost 4 bases, J lost 4 bases, and 10 bases stayed unmatched. In DNA, the CDR3 is TGTGCCAGCAGCCCCACCCTGAGCGGGGGGGCCACCGGGGAGCTGTTTTTT. It translates to CASSPTLSGGATGELFF.

V and J are TRBV10-3 and TRBJ1-1, with 11 bases that match TRBD1. V was clipped by 8 bases and J by 11 bases; unmatched bases: 10. This CDR3 is built from 13 residues. Germline V gene sequence: CDR1 ENHRY, CDR2 SYGVKD. The CDR3 DNA follows: TGTGCCATCTGGACAGGGGGCTCTTTTAGGGCTTTCTTT. Encoded protein: CAIWTGGSFRAFF.

The rearrangement links TRBV5-1 to TRBJ1-4; 8 bases map to TRBD1. V lost 5 bases and J lost 6; bases outside the gene matches: 3. The CDR3 spans 13 residues. Per the germline V gene, CDR1 is SGHRS and CDR2 is YFSETQ. The CDR3 DNA follows: TGCGCCAGCAGTATCAGGGGGCATGAAAAACTGTTTTTT. Translation: CASSIRGHEKLFF.

The V and J genes are TRBV27 and TRBJ2-6, with 8 bases matching TRBD1. Looked up from germline, CDR1 is MNHEY and CDR2 is SMNVEV (reference sequence). The CDR3 contains 19 residues. V was clipped by 5 bases and J by 1 base; unmatched bases: 13. In nucleotides, the CDR3 is TGTGCCAGCAGTCCAATACTCGGGACAGGCCAATCTGGGGCCAACGTCCTGACTTTC. As protein: CASSPILGTGQSGANVLTF.

This clone is a singleton in its sample. This chain joins TRBV7-2 and TRBJ2-7; tentatively, D is TRBD2 (5 bases). This CDR3 is built from 16 residues. V lost 5 bases, J lost 0 bases, and 17 bases lay in between. Germline loops: CDR1 SGHTA, CDR2 FQGNSA. The CDR3 nucleotides read TGTGCCAGCAGCATCACCTTCGGACTTCGCTCCTACGAGCAGTACTTC. It encodes CASSITFGLRSYEQYF.

Details on this clone: Additional DNA sequences in this sample encode the identical CDR3. The genes are TRBV5-1 and TRBJ1-4; D is ambiguous. V shed 2 bases and J shed 0 bases, with 5 bases lying between them. The CDR3 length is 14 residues. Germline V lookup: CDR1 SGHRS, CDR2 YFSETQ. The CDR3: CASSFAATNEKLFF. The DNA of the CDR3 is TGCGCCAGCAGCTTCGCAGCAACTAATGAAAAACTGTTTTTT.

This clone was seen ten or more times. This chain links TRBV4-1 with TRBJ1-6; 8 bases match TRBD1. This CDR3 has 17 residues. Germline-derived CDR1 and CDR2 are MGHRA and YSYEKL. The trim removed 0 bases at V and 7 bases at J, leaving 8 bases unmatched. The CDR3 here is CASSQDGQGIYNSPLHF. CDR3 coding DNA: TGCGCCAGCAGCCAAGACGGACAGGGAATATACAATTCACCCCTCCACTTT.

This clone was seen more than once but under ten times. The chain uses TRBV20-1 and TRBJ1-6; D is undetermined. The CDR3 is 10 amino acids. Looked up from germline, CDR1 is DFQATT and CDR2 is SNEGSKA (reference sequence). V lost 3 bases to trimming and J lost 14 bases, with 8 bases between them. The CDR3 region is CSASDSTLHF. In nucleotides, the CDR3 is TGCAGTGCTAGCGACTCAACCCTCCACTTT.

The chain employs TRBV7-9 and TRBJ2-3, with D uncertain. Deletions cut 5 bases from V and 0 bases from J, with 3 bases between. The CDR3 contains 12 residues. CDR1 and CDR2 (germline): SEHNR, FQNEAQ (reference sequence). The CDR3 DNA follows: TGTGCCAGCAGCCTAAGCACAGATACGCAGTATTTT. This encodes CASSLSTDTQYF. Full variable domain (outside the CDR3, taken from reference TRBV7-9 and TRBJ2-3): DTGVSQNPRHKITKRGQNVTFRCDPISEHNRLYWYRQTLGQGPEFLTYFQNEAQLEKSRLLSDRFSAERPKGSFSTLEIQRTEQGDSAMYLCASSLSTDTQYFGPGTRLTVL.

This clone was found a few times. The chain uses TRBV30 and TRBJ1-4, with TRBD1 as a possible D gene (5 bases). The CDR3 sequence is 14 residues long. The ends were cut back, 0 bases at V and 8 bases at J, with 13 bases in the middle. Per germline, CDR1 GTSNPN and CDR2 SVGIG (reference sequence). The DNA of the CDR3 is TGTGCCTGGAGTGTACTGCAGGGTGGCGAAAAACTGTTTTTT. Its protein product is CAWSVLQGGEKLFF. The entire variable domain, with the rest obtained from reference TRBV30 and TRBJ1-4, is as follows: SQTIHQWPATLVQPVGSPLSLECTVEGTSNPNLYWYRQAAGRGLQLLFYSVGIGQISSEVPQNLSASRPQDRQFILSSKKLLLSDSGFYLCAWSVLQGGEKLFFGSGTQLSVL.